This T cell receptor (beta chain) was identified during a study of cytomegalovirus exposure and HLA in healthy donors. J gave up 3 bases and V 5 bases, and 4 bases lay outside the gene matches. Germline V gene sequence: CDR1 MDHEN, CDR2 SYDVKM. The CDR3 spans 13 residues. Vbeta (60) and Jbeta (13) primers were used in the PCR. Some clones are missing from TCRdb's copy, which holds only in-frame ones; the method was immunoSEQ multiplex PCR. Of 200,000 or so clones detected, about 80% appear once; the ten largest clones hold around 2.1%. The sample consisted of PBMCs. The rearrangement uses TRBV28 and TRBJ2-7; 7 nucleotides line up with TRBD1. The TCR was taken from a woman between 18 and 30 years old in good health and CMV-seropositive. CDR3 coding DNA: TGTGCCAGCAGTCCAGGGACAGACTACGAGCAGTACTTC. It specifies CASSPGTDYEQYF.